The 18 T cell receptor beta chains given below trace back to one sample, sequenced in a study of blood T cell repertoires in COVID-19. Assay used: immunoSEQ multiplex PCR; TCRdb lists only in-frame clones, some missing. The sample has approximately 230,000 clones, nearly 90% seen once. Sequencing input: peripheral blood. Receptors were obtained from a woman aged 35 to 49 who had recovered from COVID-19.

This rearrangement joins TRBV10-3 to TRBJ1-5; TRBD1 aligns across 11 bases. V trimming: 10 bases; J trimming: 7 bases; junction bases outside the gene matches: 9. CDR3 length equals 14 residues. Germline CDR1 ENHRY, CDR2 SYGVKD. In DNA, the CDR3 is TGTGCCACCGACGACCGGGACAGGGGGCAGCCCCAGCATTTT. Its protein product is CATDDRDRGQPQHF.

The chain joins TRBV6-6 to TRBJ1-6; perhaps TRBD1 as D (6 bases). CDR1 and CDR2 from the germline V gene are MNHNY and SVGAGI (reference sequence). This CDR3 is 16 amino acids long. V was clipped by 3 bases and J by 9 bases, with 18 bases between them. The CDR3 region is CASSYITGQGTSPLHF. CDR3 bases: TGTGCCAGCAGTTATATCACGGGTCAGGGGACTTCACCCCTCCACTTT.

The chain recombines TRBV9 with TRBJ1-1; D gene ambiguous. Germline values: CDR1 SGDLS, CDR2 YYNGEE. This CDR3 is 15 amino acids long. The germline V and J ends were trimmed by 0 bases and 2 bases, with 11 bases remaining between them. CDR3 loop: CASSVGATTNTEAFF. CDR3 in DNA: TGTGCCAGCAGCGTAGGGGCAACAACTAACACTGAAGCTTTCTTT.

The rearrangement uses TRBV19 and TRBJ2-1; D gene uncertain. CDR3 length: 12 residues. Trimming took off 0 bases at V and 6 bases at J, with 3 bases between the two ends. Germline V gene lookup returns CDR1 LNHDA and CDR2 SQIVND (reference sequence). CDR3 sequence: CASSIEANEQFF. The CDR3 DNA reads TGTGCCAGTAGTATAGAGGCCAATGAGCAGTTCTTC.

This clone has a handful of counts. The V gene is TRBV7-3, the J gene TRBJ1-6, with 10 bases fitting TRBD1. CDR1 is SGHTA, CDR2 FQGTGA, per germline. The CDR3 totals 14 residues. V was clipped by 5 bases and J by 9 bases; unmatched bases: 4. The chain's CDR3 is CASSRDRGGSPLHF. The CDR3 nucleotides are TGTGCCAGCAGCCGGGACAGGGGAGGTTCACCCCTCCACTTT.

This clone appeared once. CDR3 nucleotide sequence: TGTGCCAGTAGTATTACCCGCCTCGGCCCTCGACAGGGAAACTACAATGAGCAGTTCTTC. Translation gives CASSITRLGPRQGNYNEQFF. The chain has TRBV19 and TRBJ2-1, with TRBD1 identical over 7 bases. The germline V gene encodes CDR1 LNHDA and CDR2 SQIVND (reference sequence). This CDR3 spans 20 amino acids. J was trimmed by 3 bases and V by 3 bases; bases with no gene match: 20.

The gene calls are TRBV5-4 and TRBJ2-5; no firm D call. The CDR3 consists of 15 residues. Germline CDR1 and CDR2: SGHNT and YYREEE (reference sequence). Trimming shortened V by 4 bases and J by 0 bases, and 13 bases separated the two germline ends. The chain's CDR3 is CASSTRSLYQETQYF. The CDR3 DNA follows: TGTGCCAGCAGCACGAGGTCGTTGTACCAAGAGACCCAGTACTTC.

V gene TRBV7-9 combines with J gene TRBJ2-1; 7 positions match TRBD1. Trimming at V came to 7 bases and at J to 9 bases, leaving 12 bases not matched to a gene. The CDR3 covers 14 residues. Germline-derived CDR1 and CDR2 are SEHNR and FQNEAQ (reference sequence). The CDR3 DNA reads TGTGCCAGCACCGGCTCCACGGACAGGCTTGAGCAGTTCTTC. Amino acids: CASTGSTDRLEQFF.

The chain joins TRBV11-3 to TRBJ2-5, with 8 bases matching TRBD2. V shed 5 bases and J 5 bases; nucleotides not matched to a gene: 16. CDR1 SGHNT and CDR2 YENEEA come from the germline V gene. The CDR3 contains 17 residues. The CDR3 is CASSVSRGGLARETQYF. In DNA, the CDR3 is TGTGCCAGCAGCGTTAGCCGGGGCGGACTAGCTCGGGAGACCCAGTACTTC.

The rearrangement uses TRBV6-6 and TRBJ1-5; the D gene is possibly TRBD1 (6 bases). CDR1 is MNHNY and CDR2 is SVGAGI in the germline V gene (reference sequence). CDR3 size: 16 residues. Trimming stripped 5 bases from V and 2 bases from J, with 16 bases between. CDR3 DNA sequence: TGTGCCAGCAGTAAGGTAGGGGGTAGCGGCAATCAGCCCCAGCATTTT. Its translation is CASSKVGGSGNQPQHF.

This chain links TRBV3-1 (or the pseudogene TRBV3-2) with TRBJ2-5; 8 bases fit TRBD2. Germline CDR1 and CDR2: LGHDT and YNNKEL (reference sequence). V lost 4 bases to trimming and J lost 4 bases; unmatched junction nucleotides: 14. The CDR3 has 17 residues. CDR3 coding DNA: TGTGCCAGCAGCCCCTCGGGAGGGGTCTTTCCTTTAGAGACCCAGTACTTC. It yields the protein CASSPSGGVFPLETQYF.

The chain joins TRBV12-2 to TRBJ2-3; the table names TRBD2, a call not compared with the DNA. TRBV12-2 corresponds to a pseudogene. The CDR3 runs to 17 residues. The chain's CDR3 is CARGPGLAGGPGYTQYF. CDR3 nucleotide sequence: TGTGCAAGGGGACCGGGACTAGCGGGGGGGCCCGGGTATACGCAGTATTTT.

The DNA for the CDR3 is TGTGCCAGCAGTGAAGCCCGCCTAGCGGGGGGAGTGCAGTTCTTC. It encodes CASSEARLAGGVQFF. The V gene is TRBV2, the J gene TRBJ2-1, with 11 positions matching TRBD2. Germline V gene lookup returns CDR1 SNHLY and CDR2 FYNNEI. The CDR3 is 15 amino acids. J was trimmed by 12 bases and V by 0 bases; bases with no gene match: 7.

This chain links TRBV18 with TRBJ1-4; 8 bases map to TRBD1. This CDR3 is built from 16 residues. Germline loops: CDR1 KGHSH, CDR2 LQKENI. V lost 2 bases and J lost 8; bases outside the gene matches: 10. CDR3 sequence (DNA): TGTGCCAGCTCACCAAACTCAGGGGGCATAGGAGAAAAACTGTTTTTT. Amino acids: CASSPNSGGIGEKLFF.

The rearrangement links TRBV5-6 to TRBJ2-1; 7 nucleotides match TRBD2. Per the germline V gene, CDR1 is SGHDT and CDR2 is YYEEEE. The CDR3 consists of 12 residues. The V segment lost 2 bases and the J segment 8 bases; nucleotides outside the gene matches: 1. The chain's CDR3 is CASSFGGDEQFF. The CDR3 nucleotides read TGTGCCAGCAGCTTTGGGGGGGATGAGCAGTTCTTC.

This chain uses TRBV6-6 with TRBJ2-5, with 10 bases matching TRBD1. V lost 1 base to trimming and J lost 1 base; unmatched junction nucleotides: 3. Germline CDR1 MNHNY, CDR2 SVGAGI (reference sequence). This CDR3 is 16 amino acids long. Here the CDR3 reads CASSYWDRGAQETQYF. Written as DNA, the CDR3 is TGTGCCAGCAGTTACTGGGACAGGGGCGCCCAAGAGACCCAGTACTTC.

V is TRBV12-3 or TRBV12-4 and J is TRBJ1-2; TRBD1 might be the D (5 bases). CDR3 length: 13 residues. Trimming left V 3 bases short and J 8 bases short, with 13 bases between. Here the CDR3 DNA reads TGTGCCAGCAGTTTGGGCAGGGTCGAAGGCTACACCTTC. Its translation is CASSLGRVEGYTF.

CDR3 DNA sequence: TGTGCCAGTAGCCAGGACAGGGGGGGTAATGGCTACACCTTC. This sequence encodes CASSQDRGGNGYTF. V and J are TRBV19 and TRBJ1-2; 10 nucleotides agree with TRBD1. Trimming at V came to 6 bases and at J to 6 bases, leaving 7 bases not matched to a gene. This CDR3 has 14 amino acids. Germline CDR1 is LNHDA and CDR2 is SQIVND (reference sequence).